This T cell receptor (beta chain) appears in the sequencing data of a study of cytomegalovirus exposure and HLA in healthy donors (dated by TCRdb to 2016 to 2017). The study in broad terms: An earlier analysis of several hundred of the donors reported over 250 Gb of sequence data and 95 million to 130 million unique TCR beta sequences obtained from around 190 million T cells. The number of typed donors differed by locus: about 629-630 for A, B, C, DRB1 and DQB1; approximately 530 for DQA1; roughly 600 for DPA1; and about 450 for DPB1. Across around 400 genotyped donors of the cohort, an average of roughly 250,000 unique TCR beta nucleotide sequences per donor were sequenced, and 15% to 20% of those sequences were non-productive. To decide whether each TCR beta V gene segment behaved as functional or pseudogenic, an earlier analysis of some 580 of the donors relied on high-throughput TCR beta sequencing. A later genetic analysis took genome-wide SNP genotypes for about 65% of the roughly 670 donors and used that subset as a discovery cohort. Every discovery cohort repertoire had been produced on one sequencing platform. Class I and class II HLA loci were covered by the typing at four-digit resolution. Donor age, sex, ethnicity and CMV serostatus were compiled alongside the repertoire data. In addition to the first cohort of 650 to 800 subjects, a separate validation cohort of 120 different subjects was used. The later analysis used no new phenotypic data to find candidate immune exposures, relying instead on TCR beta sequences and their occurrence across donors. The study used immunosequencing to profile the T cell repertoires of under 700 subjects and linked those repertoires to cytomegalovirus serostatus. The study aimed to test whether cataloging public T cell receptors could reveal signatures of past pathogen exposure. Roughly five DR-DQ haplotypes were handled as single units for association and clustering, since linkage in the cohort was strong. Of the roughly 400 genotyped donors, approximately 83% fell in the genetic ancestry cluster associated with self-reported Caucasian donors. A later analysis re-examined previously published TCR beta repertoires from just over 650 donors and added high-resolution HLA genotyping to investigate patterns of TCR occurrence. The study combined high-throughput TCR immunosequencing, statistical association of individual TCRs with disease status, and machine learning to predict cytomegalovirus infection status. Roughly 300 gigabases of sequencing data and tens of millions of unique TCR sequences were included in an early release covering roughly 600 HLA-typed donors. Broad study findings and their caveats: In this cohort, only TCR beta chains were sequenced, and detectable features were limited by the absence of alpha or paired-chain data. Across donors, most TCR sequences were observed very rarely, whereas some public TCRs were present in many individuals. According to the authors, the approach could potentially be generalized to other disease states and immunological phenotypes. Linkage disequilibrium might explain the correlated functional status among segregating V segments, but an unknown experimental factor could not be excluded. The sequencing pipeline was judged likely to have produced a cluster of highly shared sequence variants as a technical artifact. A further reported finding was that TCR beta sequences accurately predicted the HLA-A and HLA-B alleles for most subjects in the first cohort. Presence/absence analyses assumed roughly uniform sequencing depth across donors, an assumption that may not hold. In vitro tests confirmed that a few of the cytomegalovirus-associated TCR beta chains recognize cytomegalovirus antigens. Strong co-occurrence of HLA alleles, especially DR and DQ, made assigning TCR associations to individual alleles difficult. In a later genetic analysis, a missense DCLRE1C variant was associated with V-gene and J-gene trimming of TCR beta chains, and the association was replicated in an independent cohort. The only immune exposure information available for the cohort was CMV serostatus. In a later analysis, several top co-occurrence clusters were reported to appear linked to parvovirus B19, influenza, CMV and Epstein-Barr virus. A later analysis associated some 17,000 TCR beta sequences with specific HLA alleles at a false discovery rate of 0.05. Compared with the roughly 670-donor mean, donors in an Asian-associated ancestry cluster had fewer N-insertions in productive TCRs, according to a later genetic analysis. According to a later analysis, TCR association rates differed among HLA loci, with DRB1 alleles showing the most associated TCRs and HLA-C alleles showing the fewest. An earlier analysis of approximately 590 of the donors showed that most TCR beta V segments appeared in productive rearrangements either about 90% or about 30% of the time, which broadly matched IMGT annotations. In a later analysis, HLA-associated TCR beta chains were found to be more clonally expanded and to have lower generation probabilities than equally common non-associated chains. The classifier was reported to diagnose cytomegalovirus status with high specificity and sensitivity in both the original and validation cohorts. In the study, approximately 160 TCR beta chains were listed as associated with cytomegalovirus. Because HLA typing was unavailable for some donors at each locus, only the typed subset was used in association tests. Most CMV-associated TCR beta chains appeared to be HLA-restricted in a later analysis, and the HLA associations seemed to be driven largely by CMV exposure. Seventeen rarely observed V segments, including chromosome 9 orphons, were excluded from the earlier analysis of several hundred of the donors because counts were too low.

The library was generated by the immunoSEQ multiplex PCR assay. For the multiplex PCR, a mixture combining 60 forward primers for TCR Vbeta segments and 13 reverse primers for TCR Jbeta segments was used. A multiplex PCR assay on genomic DNA amplified the CDR3 region of rearranged TCR beta genes. On the Illumina HiSeq System, the amplified TCR beta libraries were sequenced as 87-base-pair reads. As for the authors' bioinformatics: Across the roughly 670 repertoires, a later analysis counted 60 million to 90 million unique TCR beta chains, about 10 million of which were shared by at least two donors. Raw reads were error-corrected and collapsed into unique sequences with a nearest-neighbor algorithm that merged closely related sequences to remove PCR and sequencing errors. Alignment of CDR3 sequences to IMGT reference sequences was used to assign V, D and J gene segments. For a sequence to be retained, a match of at least six nucleotides to both a V gene segment and a J gene segment was required. A rearrangement was called productive if the CDR3 had no stop codons and remained in frame with V and J, and every other rearrangement was called non-productive. Following IMGT convention, CDR3 was defined as the stretch from the second conserved V-encoded cysteine up to the conserved J-encoded phenylalanine. Sequences without an unambiguous match to a single V gene segment were excluded from the earlier analysis of 450 to 750 of the donors. An earlier analysis of just under 600 of the donors called V segments functional above 56.7% productive rearrangements and segregating when the between-donor standard deviation exceeded 5%. A statistical classification framework was built to diagnose cytomegalovirus status from the catalog of TCR beta chain sequences. In a later analysis, TCR nucleotide sequences were compared against IMGT/GENE-DB human TR gene sequences so that V and J genes could be assigned. In a later analysis, CDR3 sequences and most-parsimonious VDJ recombination scenarios were assigned using the TCRdist pipeline. In a later analysis, each TCR beta chain was defined by its CDR3 amino acid sequence together with its V-gene family, and reads lacking a unique V-gene family were excluded. As a way to deal with suspected cross-contamination and a sequencing artifact, a later analysis dropped roughly 600 nucleotide sequences that were highly shared and had low generation probability. For each public chain, a later analysis derived a clonal expansion index from normalized ranks of inferred template counts within each repertoire. A later analysis computed generation probabilities with a VDJ recombination model fitted to out-of-frame rearrangements, and checked the results against IGoR. In a later analysis, hypergeometric tests were used to score TCR-TCR, TCR-HLA and TCR-CMV co-occurrence, with a repertoire-size bias correction applied to TCR pairs. To estimate false discovery rates, a later analysis permuted the HLA or CMV assignments 20 times. A later analysis grouped co-occurring TCRs with DBSCAN, adding TCRdist sequence similarity when clustering within HLA-allele-positive subsets. Repertoires with fewer than 30,000 or more than 120,000 public chains were left out of co-occurrence clustering, as were four to six repertoires with anomalous nucleotide sharing. TCRdb took over this immuneACCESS table, retaining in-frame rearrangements with V and J assigned. Such tables are incomplete; in checked studies, under half of the missing clones stem from an unresolved V gene, and the remainder is unexplained. From that table come the V and J calls and clone size; the DNA was used to work out D and trimming. The sample table lists about 190,000 clones, 65% to 85% of them with a count of one. The top ten hold around 4% of the sample.

The cohort comprised fewer than 700 healthy bone marrow donors. Cohort members were all nominally healthy when sampled, although unrecorded immune exposures were likely present. The donor was CMV seronegative and was included in the group of hundreds of seronegative cohort members. Each donor provided a peripheral blood sample, and peripheral blood mononuclear cells were used for TCR beta sequencing. The Qiagen DNeasy Blood Extraction Kit was used to extract genomic DNA from the blood cell samples. To note about this clone: Its antigen is currently not known. It has no much larger one-base neighbor in the sample; base qualities were not kept.

The specimen was PBMCs. This receptor was identified in a man aged 50-60 years in good health and CMV-seronegative.

The CDR3 corresponds to CASSPRVPLGAFF. The DNA reads TGTGCCAGTAGTCCCCGGGTTCCCCTGGGAGCTTTCTTT. The rearranged chain carries TRBV19 and TRBJ1-1; there is no confident call for the D gene. The trim is 5 bases for V and 10 bases for J, with a gap of 17 bases between the germline ends. CDR1 and CDR2 (LNHDA, SQIVND) derive from the germline V gene (reference sequence). From its cysteine to its phenylalanine, the CDR3 spans 13 amino acids. CDR3 DNA is the only sequence kept; it has 39 bases, read in frame from the first base.